This T cell receptor (beta chain) was identified in a study of blood T cell repertoires in COVID-19. Some clones are missing from TCRdb's copy, which holds only in-frame ones; the method was immunoSEQ multiplex PCR. Among 200,000 to 250,000 clones, approximately 90% were seen once, and the ten largest hold 0.75% to 1%. The sequencing input was peripheral blood. The TCR originated in a man aged 55 to 70 with COVID-19, enrolled during active disease.

CDR3 amino acids: CASSVGQGAINEKLFF. The CDR3 DNA sequence: TGTGCCAGCAGCGTCGGACAGGGGGCGATTAATGAAAAACTGTTTTTT. The chain carries TRBV9 and TRBJ1-4; the match to TRBD1 covers 11 bases. The CDR3 length is 16 residues. Trimming at V came to 2 bases and at J to 4 bases, leaving 4 bases not matched to a gene. Germline values: CDR1 SGDLS, CDR2 YYNGEE.